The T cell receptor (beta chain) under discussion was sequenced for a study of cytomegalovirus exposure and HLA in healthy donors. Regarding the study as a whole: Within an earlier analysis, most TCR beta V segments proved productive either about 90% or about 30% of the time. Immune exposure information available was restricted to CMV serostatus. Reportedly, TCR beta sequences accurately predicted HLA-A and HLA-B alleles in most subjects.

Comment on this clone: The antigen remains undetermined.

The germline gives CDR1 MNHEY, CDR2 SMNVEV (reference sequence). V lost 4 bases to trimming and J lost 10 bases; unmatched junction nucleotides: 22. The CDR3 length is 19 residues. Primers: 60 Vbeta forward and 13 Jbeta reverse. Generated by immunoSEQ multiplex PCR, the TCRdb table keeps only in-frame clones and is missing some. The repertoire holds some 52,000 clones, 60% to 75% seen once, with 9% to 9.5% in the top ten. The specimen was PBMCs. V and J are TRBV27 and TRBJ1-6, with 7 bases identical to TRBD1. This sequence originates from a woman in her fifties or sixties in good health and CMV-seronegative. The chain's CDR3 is CASSSRVMGQTSVKSPLHF. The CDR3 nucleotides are TGTGCCAGCAGTTCCCGGGTCATGGGACAGACCTCCGTGAAGTCACCCCTCCACTTT.